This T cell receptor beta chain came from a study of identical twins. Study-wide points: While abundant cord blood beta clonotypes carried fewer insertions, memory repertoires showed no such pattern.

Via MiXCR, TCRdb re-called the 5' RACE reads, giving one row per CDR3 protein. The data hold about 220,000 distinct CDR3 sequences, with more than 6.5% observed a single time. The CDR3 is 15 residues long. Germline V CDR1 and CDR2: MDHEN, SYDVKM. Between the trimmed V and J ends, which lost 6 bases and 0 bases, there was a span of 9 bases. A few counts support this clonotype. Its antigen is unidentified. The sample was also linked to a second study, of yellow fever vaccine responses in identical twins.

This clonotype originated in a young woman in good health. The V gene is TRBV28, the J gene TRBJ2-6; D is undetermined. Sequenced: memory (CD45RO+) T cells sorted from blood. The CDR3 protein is CASRTTSSGANVLTF. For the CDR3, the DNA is TGTGCCAGCAGAACTACATCCTCTGGGGCCAACGTCCTGACTTTC. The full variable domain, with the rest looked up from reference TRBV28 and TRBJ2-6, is DVKVTQSSRYLVKRTGEKVFLECVQDMDHENMFWYRQDPGLGLRLIYFSYDVKMKEKGDIPEGYSVSREKKERFSLILESASTNQTSMYLCASRTTSSGANVLTFGAGSRLTVL.